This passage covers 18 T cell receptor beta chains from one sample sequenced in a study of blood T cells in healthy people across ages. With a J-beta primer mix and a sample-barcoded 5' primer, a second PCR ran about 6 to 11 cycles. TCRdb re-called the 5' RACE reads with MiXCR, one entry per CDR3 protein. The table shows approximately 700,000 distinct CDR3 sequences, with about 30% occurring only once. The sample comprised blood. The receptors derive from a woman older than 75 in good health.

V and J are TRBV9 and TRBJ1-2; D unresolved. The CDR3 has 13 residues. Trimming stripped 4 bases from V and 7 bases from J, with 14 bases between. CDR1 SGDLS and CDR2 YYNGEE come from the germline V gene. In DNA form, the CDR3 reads TGTGCCAGCAGCCCTGGCTTTCGGGGTGGCTACACCTTC. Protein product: CASSPGFRGGYTF.

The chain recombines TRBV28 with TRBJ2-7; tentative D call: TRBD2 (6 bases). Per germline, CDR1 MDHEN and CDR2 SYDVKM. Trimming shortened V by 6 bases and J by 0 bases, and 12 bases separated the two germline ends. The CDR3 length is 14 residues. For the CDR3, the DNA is TGTGCCAGCAGACCTACCGGGGGCTCCTACGAGCAGTACTTC. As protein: CASRPTGGSYEQYF.

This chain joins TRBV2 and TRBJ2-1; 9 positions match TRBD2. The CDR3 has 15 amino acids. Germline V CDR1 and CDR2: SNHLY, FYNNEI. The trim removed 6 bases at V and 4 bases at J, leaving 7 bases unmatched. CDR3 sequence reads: CASRPGLALYNEQFF. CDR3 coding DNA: TGTGCCAGCAGACCGGGACTAGCCCTTTACAATGAGCAGTTCTTC.

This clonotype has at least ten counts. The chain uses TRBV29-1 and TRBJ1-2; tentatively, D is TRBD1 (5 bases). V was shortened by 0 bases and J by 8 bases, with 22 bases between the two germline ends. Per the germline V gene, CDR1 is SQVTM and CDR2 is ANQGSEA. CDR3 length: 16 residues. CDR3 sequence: CSVEEGPGEFVYGYTF. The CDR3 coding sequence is TGCAGCGTTGAAGAGGGACCGGGGGAGTTTGTTTACGGCTACACCTTC.

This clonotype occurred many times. Here the CDR3 reads CASSLSLAGVGAQYF. The CDR3 DNA reads as TGTGCCAGCAGTTTATCCCTAGCGGGTGTTGGGGCCCAGTACTTC. The rearrangement uses TRBV28 and TRBJ2-5, with TRBD2 matching over 8 bases. Germline V gene data show CDR1 as MDHEN and CDR2 as SYDVKM. V shed 1 base and J 9 bases; nucleotides not matched to a gene: 10. The CDR3 has 15 amino acids.

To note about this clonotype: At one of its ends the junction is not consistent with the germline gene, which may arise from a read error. The CDR3 region has the DNA TGTGCCCGCAGCTTAGCGCTAGCGGGGGCGGATGAGCAGTACTTC. Translated: CARSLALAGADEQYF. The chain carries TRBV7-9 and TRBJ2-7; 10 bases agree with TRBD2. The CDR3 has 15 residues. Per germline, CDR1 SEHNR and CDR2 FQNEAQ (reference sequence).

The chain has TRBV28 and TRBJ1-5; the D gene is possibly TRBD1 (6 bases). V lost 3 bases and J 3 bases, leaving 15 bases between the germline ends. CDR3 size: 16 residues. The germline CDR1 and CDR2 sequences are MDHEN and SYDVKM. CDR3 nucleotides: TGTGCCAGCAGTTTTGGAGACAGGCCTACCAATCAGCCCCAGCATTTT. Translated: CASSFGDRPTNQPQHF. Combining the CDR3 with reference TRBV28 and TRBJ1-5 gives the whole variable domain DVKVTQSSRYLVKRTGEKVFLECVQDMDHENMFWYRQDPGLGLRLIYFSYDVKMKEKGDIPEGYSVSREKKERFSLILESASTNQTSMYLCASSFGDRPTNQPQHFGDGTRLSIL.

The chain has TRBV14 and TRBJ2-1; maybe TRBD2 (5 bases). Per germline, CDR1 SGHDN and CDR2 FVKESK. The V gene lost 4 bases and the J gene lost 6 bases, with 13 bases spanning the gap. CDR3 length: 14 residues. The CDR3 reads CASSPLDEGNEQFF. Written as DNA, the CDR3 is TGTGCCAGCAGCCCGCTTGACGAGGGCAATGAGCAGTTCTTC. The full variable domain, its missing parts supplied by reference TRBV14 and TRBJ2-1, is EAGVTQFPSHSVIEKGQTVTLRCDPISGHDNLYWYRRVMGKEIKFLLHFVKESKQDESGMPNNRFLAERTGGTYSTLKVQPAELEDSGVYFCASSPLDEGNEQFFGPGTRLTVL.

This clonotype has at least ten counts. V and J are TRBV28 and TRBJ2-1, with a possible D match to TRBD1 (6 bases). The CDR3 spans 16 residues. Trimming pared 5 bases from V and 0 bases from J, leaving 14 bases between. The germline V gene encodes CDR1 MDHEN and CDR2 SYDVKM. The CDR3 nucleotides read TGTGCCAGCAGTCCTCTAGGACAGAGCTCCTACAATGAGCAGTTCTTC. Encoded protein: CASSPLGQSSYNEQFF.

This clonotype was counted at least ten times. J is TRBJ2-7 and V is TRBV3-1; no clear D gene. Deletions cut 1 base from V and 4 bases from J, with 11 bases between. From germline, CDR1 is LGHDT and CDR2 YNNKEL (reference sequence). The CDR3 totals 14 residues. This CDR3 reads CASSQGTSLYEQYF. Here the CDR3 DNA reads TGTGCCAGCAGCCAAGGTACCTCCCTTTACGAGCAGTACTTC.

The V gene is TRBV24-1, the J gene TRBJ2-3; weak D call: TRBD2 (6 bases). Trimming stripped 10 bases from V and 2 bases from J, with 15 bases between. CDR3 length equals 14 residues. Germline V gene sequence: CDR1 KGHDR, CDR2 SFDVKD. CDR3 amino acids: CATGRSAATDTQYF. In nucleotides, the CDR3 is TGTGCCACGGGGAGGTCGGCGGCCACAGATACGCAGTATTTT.

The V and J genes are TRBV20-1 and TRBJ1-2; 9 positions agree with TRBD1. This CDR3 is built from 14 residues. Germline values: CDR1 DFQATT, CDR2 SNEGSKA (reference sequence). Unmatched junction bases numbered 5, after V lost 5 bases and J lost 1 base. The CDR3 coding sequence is TGCAGTGCTTCTGGGGACAGGGATAACTATGGCTACACCTTC. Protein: CSASGDRDNYGYTF.

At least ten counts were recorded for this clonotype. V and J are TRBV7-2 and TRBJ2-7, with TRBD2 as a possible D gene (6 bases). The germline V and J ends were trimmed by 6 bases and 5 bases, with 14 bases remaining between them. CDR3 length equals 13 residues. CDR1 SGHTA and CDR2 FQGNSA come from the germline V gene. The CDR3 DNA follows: TGTGCCAGCAGGCCCGGGACTTCCAACGAGCAGTACTTC. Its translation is CASRPGTSNEQYF. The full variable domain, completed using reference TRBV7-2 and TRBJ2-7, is GAGVSQSPSNKVTEKGKDVELRCDPISGHTALYWYRQSLGQGLEFLIYFQGNSAPDKSGLPSDRFSAERTGGSVSTLTIQRTQQEDSAVYLCASRPGTSNEQYFGPGTRLTVT.

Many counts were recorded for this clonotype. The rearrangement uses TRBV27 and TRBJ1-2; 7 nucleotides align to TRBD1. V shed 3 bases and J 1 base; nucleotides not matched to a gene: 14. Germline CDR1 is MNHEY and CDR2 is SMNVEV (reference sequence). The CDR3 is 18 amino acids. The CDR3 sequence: CASSFRRQGLPFNYGYTF. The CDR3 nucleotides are TGTGCCAGCAGTTTCCGACGACAGGGCCTCCCTTTTAACTATGGCTACACCTTC.

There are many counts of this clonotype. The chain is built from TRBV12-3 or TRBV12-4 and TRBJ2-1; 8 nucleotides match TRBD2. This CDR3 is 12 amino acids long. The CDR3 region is CSSGGGAGEQFF. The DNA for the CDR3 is TGTTCCTCGGGGGGGGGTGCGGGTGAGCAGTTCTTC.

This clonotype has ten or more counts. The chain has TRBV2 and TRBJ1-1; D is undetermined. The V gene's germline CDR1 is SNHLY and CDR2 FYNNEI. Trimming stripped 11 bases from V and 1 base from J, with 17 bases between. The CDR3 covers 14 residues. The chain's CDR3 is CAWREETGNTEAFF. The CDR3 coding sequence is TGTGCCTGGCGGGAGGAGACGGGGAACACTGAAGCTTTCTTT.

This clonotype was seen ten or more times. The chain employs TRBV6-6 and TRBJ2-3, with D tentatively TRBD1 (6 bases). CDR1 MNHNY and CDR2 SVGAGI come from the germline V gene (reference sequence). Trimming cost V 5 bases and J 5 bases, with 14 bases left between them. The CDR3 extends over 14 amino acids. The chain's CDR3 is CASSRWGQRDTQYF. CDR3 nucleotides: TGTGCCAGCAGTAGGTGGGGGCAACGAGATACGCAGTATTTT.

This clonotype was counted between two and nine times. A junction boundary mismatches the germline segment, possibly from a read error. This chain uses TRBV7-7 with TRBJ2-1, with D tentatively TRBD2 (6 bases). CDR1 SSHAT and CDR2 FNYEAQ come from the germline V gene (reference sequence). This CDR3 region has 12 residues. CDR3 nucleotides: TGTGCTAGCAGATCAGGAGGGAATGAGCAGTTCTTC. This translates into CASRSGGNEQFF.